This T cell receptor beta chain originates from a study of CD8+CD57+ T cells in acquired aplastic anemia (dated by TCRdb to 2017 to 2018). Study-wide context: Extracted DNA from sorted CD4+ and CD8+ cells averaged approximately 3 ug, ranging from roughly 0.17 to 30 ug. CD8+CD57+ expansion was defined as a frequency above the mean frequency observed in healthy subjects.

TCR beta VDJ combination and CDR3 sequence profiling used genomic DNA as the template. TCR repertoire sequencing was run on an Illumina HiSeq 2000. The study's processing was this. Repertoires were assessed using TRBV/TRBJ rearrangement plots, CDR3 size and DJ length profiles, and Simpson's diversity index. The most abundant DNA sequence in the deep sequencing data was taken as the immunodominant clone. CDR3 amino acid sequences were checked for sharing across subjects and were also compared against the VDJdb database and published repertoires. TCRdb reanalyzed the raw reads on its own, using fastp at Q25 for trimming and MiXCR for clone calling, and kept in-frame beta chains. Rows are combined by CDR3 protein, so each entry shows the most common genes and DNA. What appears here as the V and J calls and clone size reflects TCRdb's work, not the paper's. The sample table contains 150,000 to 200,000 distinct CDR3 sequences; only one count was recorded for around half of them. The ten biggest clones cover more than 30% of the sample.

Findings and caveats that apply to the study as a whole: Fewer than 30 CD8+ CDR3 sequences were found in both patients and controls but appeared to be highly expressed in patients and within the immunodominant clones of the patients. Patients and healthy controls showed no significant difference in CD8+ Simpson's diversity (P=0.060).

With regard to this clonotype: The specificity of this receptor is unknown. No much larger clone is present one base from it, and per-base qualities are unavailable.

V loses 0 bases of germline sequence and J loses 2 bases, and the interval between the two ends is 10 bases. Based on the germline V gene, the CDR1 and CDR2 sequences are SQVTM and ANQGSEA. CDR3 length: 14 amino acids, cysteine to phenylalanine. The kept DNA is CDR3 alone, 42 bases in frame from the first base. Flow cytometry had shown CD8+CD57+ cell expansion in the patients selected for sequencing. Every patient had a diagnosis of severe acquired aplastic anemia based on International Study of Aplastic Anemia and Agranulocytosis and Camitta criteria. Patients had received no therapy at the time of blood sampling. The study deep-sequenced TCR repertoires of sorted CD4+ and CD8+ blood T cells from severe aplastic anemia patients and healthy subjects. Patients were enrolled in the USA under clinicaltrials.gov protocols 00001620, 01623167, 00001397, 00071045, 00081523 and 00961064. Ficoll-Paque density gradient centrifugation was used to isolate peripheral blood mononuclear cells. Before DNA extraction, CD4+ and CD8+ T cells were sorted by FACS or by magnetic beads.

The V and J genes are TRBV29-1 and TRBJ1-1, with no confident D gene call. The source is a human donor with aplastic anemia. The sequenced sample consisted of sorted CD4+, CD8+, or CD8+CD57+ T cells (not recorded which) from PBMCs. The CDR3 protein: CSVEDLSGNTEAFF. The nucleotides are TGCAGCGTTGAAGATCTCTCGGGTAACACTGAAGCTTTCTTT.